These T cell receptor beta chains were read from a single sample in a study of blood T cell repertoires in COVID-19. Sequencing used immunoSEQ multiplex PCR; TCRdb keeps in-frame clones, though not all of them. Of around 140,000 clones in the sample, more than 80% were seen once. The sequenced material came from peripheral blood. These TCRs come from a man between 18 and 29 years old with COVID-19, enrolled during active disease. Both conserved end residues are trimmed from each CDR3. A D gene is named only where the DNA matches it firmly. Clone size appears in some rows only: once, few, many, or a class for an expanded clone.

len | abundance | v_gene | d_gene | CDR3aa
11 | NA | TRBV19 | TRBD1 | ASSITGGSEAF
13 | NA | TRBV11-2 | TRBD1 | ASSSYSGTGNEQF
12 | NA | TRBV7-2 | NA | ASSPLSSGTEAF
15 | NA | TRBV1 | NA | TSSDHPLAGDGDTQY
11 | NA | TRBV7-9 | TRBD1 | ASSPTGDQPQH
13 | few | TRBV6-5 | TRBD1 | ASSKHTGGVQPQH
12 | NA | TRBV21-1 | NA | ASSLGQEVYEQY
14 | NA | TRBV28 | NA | ASSLATGREDTEAF
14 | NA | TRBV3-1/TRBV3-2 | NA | ASSQGPQGRRETQY
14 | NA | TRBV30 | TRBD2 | AWSQTSGMIIYEQY
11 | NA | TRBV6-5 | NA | ASSYGRNQPQH
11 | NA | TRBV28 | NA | ASGSDIINVLT
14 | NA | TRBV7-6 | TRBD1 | ASSSRGQGDRDTQY
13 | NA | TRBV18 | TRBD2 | ASSPSGRHSYEQY
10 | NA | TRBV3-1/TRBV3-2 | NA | ASSQEYSEAF
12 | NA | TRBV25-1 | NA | ASSEQGYNSPLH
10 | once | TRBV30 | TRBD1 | AWGTEYQPQH
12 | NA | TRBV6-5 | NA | ASSYRQGNSPLH
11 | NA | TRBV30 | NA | AWSARGNTEAF
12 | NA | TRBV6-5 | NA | ASSYAGQQETQY
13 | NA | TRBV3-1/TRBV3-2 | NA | ASSHWDSELNEQF
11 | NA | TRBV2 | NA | ASSLNGGGEQF
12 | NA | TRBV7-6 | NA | ASSLRSGAYEQY
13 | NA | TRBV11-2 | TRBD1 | ASSFVGTGGNTIY
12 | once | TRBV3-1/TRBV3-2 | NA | ASSHRQRLYGYT
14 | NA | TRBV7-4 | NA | ASINEGELSYNEQF
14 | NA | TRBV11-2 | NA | ASSSVGGTNTGELF
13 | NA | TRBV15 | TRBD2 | ATSSGLAGAHEQY
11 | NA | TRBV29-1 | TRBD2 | SVEVGGESEQY
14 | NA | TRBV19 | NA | ASSPGVRSSYNEQF
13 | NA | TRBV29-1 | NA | SVPSWAGANYGYT
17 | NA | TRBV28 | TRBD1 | AISSPDRGPTSSYNEQF
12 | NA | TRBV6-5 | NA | ASSPGTPNSPLH
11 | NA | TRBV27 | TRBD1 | ASSQDREDEQY
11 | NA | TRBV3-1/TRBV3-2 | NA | ASSQGSDYGYT
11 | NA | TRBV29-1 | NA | SVVGQWGRKAF